This TCR beta chain was identified during a study of blood T cell repertoires in COVID-19. Overall study context: The United States, Italy and Spain supplied acute and convalescent COVID-19 samples. T cells, B-cell-depleted T cells, or PBMCs provided the cDNA or gDNA that served as material.

Data came from immunoSEQ multiplex PCR; TCRdb stores just in-frame clones and leaves some out. The sample lists some 50,000 clones, around nine tenths seen once, with under 4.5% in the top ten. CDR3 length: 15 amino acids. The V gene's germline CDR1 is SGHTA and CDR2 FQGTGA. V gave up 0 bases and J gave up 3 bases, with 9 bases separating them. The sample consisted of peripheral blood. This chain connects TRBV7-3 to TRBJ2-1; possibly TRBD2 for D (6 bases). The sequence was collected from a man aged 50 or older with acute or convalescent COVID-19. This CDR3 is CASSLTGGNYNEQFF. The CDR3 region has the DNA TGTGCCAGCAGCTTAACCGGCGGGAACTACAATGAGCAGTTCTTC.